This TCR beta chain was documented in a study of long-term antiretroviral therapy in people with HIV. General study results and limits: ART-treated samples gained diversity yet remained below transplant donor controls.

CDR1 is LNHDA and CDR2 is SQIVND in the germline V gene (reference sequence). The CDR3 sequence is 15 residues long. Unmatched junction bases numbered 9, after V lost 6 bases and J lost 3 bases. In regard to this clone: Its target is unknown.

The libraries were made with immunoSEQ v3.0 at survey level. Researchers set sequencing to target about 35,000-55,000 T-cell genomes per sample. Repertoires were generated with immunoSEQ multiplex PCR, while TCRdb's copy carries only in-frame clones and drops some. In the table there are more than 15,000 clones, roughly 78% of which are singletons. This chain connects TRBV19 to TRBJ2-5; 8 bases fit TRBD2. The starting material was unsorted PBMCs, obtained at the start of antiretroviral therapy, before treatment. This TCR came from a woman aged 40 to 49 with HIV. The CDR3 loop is CASSTPLGGEETQYF. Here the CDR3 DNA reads TGTGCCAGTAGCACCCCCCTCGGGGGGGAAGAGACCCAGTACTTC.